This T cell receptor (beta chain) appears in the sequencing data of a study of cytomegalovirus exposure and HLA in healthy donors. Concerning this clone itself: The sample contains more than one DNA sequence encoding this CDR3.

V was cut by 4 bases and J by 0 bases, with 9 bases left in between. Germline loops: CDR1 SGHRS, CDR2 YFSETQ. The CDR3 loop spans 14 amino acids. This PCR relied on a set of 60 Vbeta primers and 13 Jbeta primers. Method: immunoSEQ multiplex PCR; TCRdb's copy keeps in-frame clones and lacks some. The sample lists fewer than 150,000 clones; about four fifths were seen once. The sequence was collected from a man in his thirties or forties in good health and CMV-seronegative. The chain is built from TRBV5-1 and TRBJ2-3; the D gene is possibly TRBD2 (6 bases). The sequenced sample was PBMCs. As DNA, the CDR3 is TGCGCCAGCAGCCCAGGGACTAGCACAGATACGCAGTATTTT. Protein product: CASSPGTSTDTQYF.